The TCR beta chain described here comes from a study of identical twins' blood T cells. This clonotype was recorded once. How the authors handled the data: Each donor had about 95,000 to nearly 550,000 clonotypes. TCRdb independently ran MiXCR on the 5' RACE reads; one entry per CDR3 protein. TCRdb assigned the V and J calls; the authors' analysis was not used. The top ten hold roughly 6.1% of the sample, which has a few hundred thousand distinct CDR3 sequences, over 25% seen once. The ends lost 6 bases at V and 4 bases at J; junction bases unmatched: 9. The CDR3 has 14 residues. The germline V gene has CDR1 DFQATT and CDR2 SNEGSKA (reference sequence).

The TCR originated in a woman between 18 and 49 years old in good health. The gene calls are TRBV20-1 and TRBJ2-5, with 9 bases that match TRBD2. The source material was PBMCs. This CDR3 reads CSAAGAGGLETQYF. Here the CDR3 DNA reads TGCAGTGCCGCTGGTGCGGGAGGGTTAGAGACCCAGTACTTC.